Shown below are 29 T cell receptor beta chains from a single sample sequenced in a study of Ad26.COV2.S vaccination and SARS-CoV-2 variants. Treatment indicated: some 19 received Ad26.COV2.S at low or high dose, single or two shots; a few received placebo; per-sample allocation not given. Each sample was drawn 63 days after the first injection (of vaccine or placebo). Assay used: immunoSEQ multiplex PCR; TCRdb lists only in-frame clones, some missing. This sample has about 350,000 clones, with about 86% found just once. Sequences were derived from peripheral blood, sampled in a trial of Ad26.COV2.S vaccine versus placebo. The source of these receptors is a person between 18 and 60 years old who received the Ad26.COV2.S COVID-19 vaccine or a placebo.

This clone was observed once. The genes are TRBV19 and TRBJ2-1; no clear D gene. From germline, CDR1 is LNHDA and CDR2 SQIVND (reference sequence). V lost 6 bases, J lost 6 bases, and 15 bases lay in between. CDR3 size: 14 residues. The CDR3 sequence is CASRADRMPNEQFF. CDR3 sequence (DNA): TGTGCCAGTAGAGCCGACCGGATGCCCAATGAGCAGTTCTTC.

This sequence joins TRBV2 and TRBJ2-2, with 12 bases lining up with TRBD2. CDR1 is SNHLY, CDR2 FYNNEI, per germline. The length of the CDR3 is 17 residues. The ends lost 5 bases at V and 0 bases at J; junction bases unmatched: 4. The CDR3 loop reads CASSWTSGMTNTGELFF. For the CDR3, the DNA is TGTGCCAGCAGTTGGACTAGCGGGATGACGAACACCGGGGAGCTGTTTTTT.

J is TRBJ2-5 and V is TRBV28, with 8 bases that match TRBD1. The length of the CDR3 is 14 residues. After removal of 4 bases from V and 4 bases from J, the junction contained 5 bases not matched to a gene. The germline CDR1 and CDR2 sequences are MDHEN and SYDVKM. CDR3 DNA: TGTGCCAGCAGTTCGACAGGGGTTCTAGAGACCCAGTACTTC. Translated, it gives CASSSTGVLETQYF.

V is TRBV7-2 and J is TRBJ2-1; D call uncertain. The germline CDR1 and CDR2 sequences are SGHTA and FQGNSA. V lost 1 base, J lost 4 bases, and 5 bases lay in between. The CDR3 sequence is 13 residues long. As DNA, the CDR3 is TGTGCCAGCAGCTTAGGGCAGTACAATGAGCAGTTCTTC. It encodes CASSLGQYNEQFF. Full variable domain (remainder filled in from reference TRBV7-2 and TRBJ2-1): GAGVSQSPSNKVTEKGKDVELRCDPISGHTALYWYRQSLGQGLEFLIYFQGNSAPDKSGLPSDRFSAERTGGSVSTLTIQRTQQEDSAVYLCASSLGQYNEQFFGPGTRLTVL.

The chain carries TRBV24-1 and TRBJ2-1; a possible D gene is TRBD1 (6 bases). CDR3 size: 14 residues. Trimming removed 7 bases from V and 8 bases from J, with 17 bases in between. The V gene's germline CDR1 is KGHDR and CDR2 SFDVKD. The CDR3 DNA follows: TGTGCCACCAGGGCCCCCGGACAGCGAGATGAGCAGTTCTTC. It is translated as CATRAPGQRDEQFF.

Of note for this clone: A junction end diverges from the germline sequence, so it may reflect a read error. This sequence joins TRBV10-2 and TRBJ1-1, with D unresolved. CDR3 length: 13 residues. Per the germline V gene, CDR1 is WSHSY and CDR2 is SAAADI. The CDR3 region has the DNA TGCGCCAGCACTGAGGGTGGGAACACTGAAGCTTTCTTT. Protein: CASTEGGNTEAFF.

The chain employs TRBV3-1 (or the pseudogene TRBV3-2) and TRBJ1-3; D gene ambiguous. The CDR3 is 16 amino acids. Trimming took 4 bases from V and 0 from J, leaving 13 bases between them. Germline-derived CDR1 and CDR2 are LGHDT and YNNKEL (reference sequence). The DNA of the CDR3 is TGTGCCAGCAGCCTAGGGATGGGGTACTCTGGAAACACCATATATTTT. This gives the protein CASSLGMGYSGNTIYF.

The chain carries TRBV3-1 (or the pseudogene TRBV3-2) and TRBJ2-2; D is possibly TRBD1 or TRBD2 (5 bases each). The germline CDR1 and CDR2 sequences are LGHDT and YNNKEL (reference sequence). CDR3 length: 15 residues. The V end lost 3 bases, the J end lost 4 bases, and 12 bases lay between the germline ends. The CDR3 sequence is CASSHRDRGTGELFF. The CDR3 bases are TGTGCCAGCAGCCACCGGGACCGAGGCACCGGGGAGCTGTTTTTT.

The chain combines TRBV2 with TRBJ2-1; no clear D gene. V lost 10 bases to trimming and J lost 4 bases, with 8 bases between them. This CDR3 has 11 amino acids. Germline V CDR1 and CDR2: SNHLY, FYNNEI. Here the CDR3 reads CATLGYNEQFF. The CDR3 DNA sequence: TGTGCCACCCTAGGGTACAATGAGCAGTTCTTC.

CDR3: CASSGQSYGYTF. CDR3 nucleotides: TGTGCCAGCAGCGGACAGAGCTATGGCTACACCTTC. The chain carries TRBV11-2 and TRBJ1-2; TRBD1 is a possible D gene (6 bases). Germline CDR1 reads SGHAT; CDR2 reads FQNNGV. The CDR3 is 12 amino acids. Deletions cut 5 bases from V and 4 bases from J, with 8 bases between. Supplemented by reference TRBV11-2 and TRBJ1-2, the full variable domain reads EAGVAQSPRYKIIEKRQSVAFWCNPISGHATLYWYQQILGQGPKLLIQFQNNGVVDDSQLPKDRFSAERLKGVDSTLKIQPAKLEDSAVYLCASSGQSYGYTFGSGTRLTVV.

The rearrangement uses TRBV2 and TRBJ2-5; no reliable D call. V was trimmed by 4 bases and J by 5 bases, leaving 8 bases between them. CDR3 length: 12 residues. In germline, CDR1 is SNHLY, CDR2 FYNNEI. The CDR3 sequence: CASSVETETQYF. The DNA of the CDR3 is TGTGCCAGCAGTGTAGAGACGGAGACCCAGTACTTC. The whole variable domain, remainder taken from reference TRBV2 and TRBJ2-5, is EPEVTQTPSHQVTQMGQEVILRCVPISNHLYFYWYRQILGQKVEFLVSFYNNEISEKSEIFDDQFSVERPDGSNFTLKIRSTKLEDSAMYFCASSVETETQYFGPGTRLLVL.

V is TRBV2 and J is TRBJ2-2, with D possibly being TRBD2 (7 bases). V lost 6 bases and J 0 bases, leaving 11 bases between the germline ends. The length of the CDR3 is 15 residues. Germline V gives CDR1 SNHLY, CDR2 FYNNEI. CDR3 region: CASSLGGPNTGELFF. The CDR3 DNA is TGTGCCAGCAGCCTCGGGGGGCCGAACACCGGGGAGCTGTTTTTT.

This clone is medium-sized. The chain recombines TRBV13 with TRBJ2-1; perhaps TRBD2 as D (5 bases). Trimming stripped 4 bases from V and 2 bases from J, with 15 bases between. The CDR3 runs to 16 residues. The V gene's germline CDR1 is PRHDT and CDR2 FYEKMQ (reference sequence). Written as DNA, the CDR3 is TGTGCCAGCAGCTCCAGCCCGGGAACAACCTACAATGAGCAGTTCTTC. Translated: CASSSSPGTTYNEQFF.

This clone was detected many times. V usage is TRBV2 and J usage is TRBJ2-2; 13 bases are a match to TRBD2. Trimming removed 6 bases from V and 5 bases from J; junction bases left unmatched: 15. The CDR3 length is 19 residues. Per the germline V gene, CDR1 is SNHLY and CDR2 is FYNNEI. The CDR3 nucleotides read TGTGCCAGCAGACGTCGGACTAGCGGGGGACCTATGGGGACCGGGGAGCTGTTTTTT. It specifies CASRRRTSGGPMGTGELFF.

This chain's CDR3 is CASSNELSNQPQHF. The DNA for the CDR3 is TGTGCCAGCTCAAATGAACTTAGCAATCAGCCCCAGCATTTT. The V gene is TRBV18, the J gene TRBJ1-5; D is ambiguous. The CDR3 is 14 amino acids. The V and J ends lost 5 bases and 0 bases respectively, with 8 bases between them. Germline V gives CDR1 KGHSH, CDR2 LQKENI.

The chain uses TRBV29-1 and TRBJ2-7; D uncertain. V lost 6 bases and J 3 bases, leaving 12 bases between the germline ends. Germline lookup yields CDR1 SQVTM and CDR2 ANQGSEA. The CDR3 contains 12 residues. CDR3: CSVEFKDYEQYF. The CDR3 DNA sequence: TGCAGCGTAGAATTTAAAGACTACGAGCAGTACTTC.

The DNA of the CDR3 is TGTGCCAGCCGCCCTATGGCAGGACCTCCAAGCGAGCAGTACTTC. It translates to CASRPMAGPPSEQYF. This sequence joins TRBV7-8 and TRBJ2-7; D is unresolved. The CDR3 is 15 amino acids. The germline V and J ends were trimmed by 8 bases and 6 bases, with 23 bases remaining between them. The germline CDR1 and CDR2 sequences are SGHVS and FQNEAQ.

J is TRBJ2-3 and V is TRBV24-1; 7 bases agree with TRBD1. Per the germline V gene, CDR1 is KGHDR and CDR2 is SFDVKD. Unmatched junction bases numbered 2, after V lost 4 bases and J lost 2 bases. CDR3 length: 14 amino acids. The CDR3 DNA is TGTGCCACCAGTGAGACAGGGACCACAGATACGCAGTATTTT. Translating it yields CATSETGTTDTQYF.

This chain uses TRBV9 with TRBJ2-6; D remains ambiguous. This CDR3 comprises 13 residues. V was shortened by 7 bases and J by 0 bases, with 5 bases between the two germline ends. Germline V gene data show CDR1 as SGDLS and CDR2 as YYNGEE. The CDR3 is CASRGSGANVLTF. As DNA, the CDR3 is TGTGCCAGCCGCGGCTCTGGGGCCAACGTCCTGACTTTC.

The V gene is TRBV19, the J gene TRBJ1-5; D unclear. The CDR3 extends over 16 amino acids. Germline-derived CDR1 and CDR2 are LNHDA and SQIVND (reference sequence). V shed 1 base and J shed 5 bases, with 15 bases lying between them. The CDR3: CASSIVSRPLHQPQHF. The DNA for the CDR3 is TGTGCCAGTAGTATAGTGTCCAGACCCCTCCATCAGCCCCAGCATTTT.

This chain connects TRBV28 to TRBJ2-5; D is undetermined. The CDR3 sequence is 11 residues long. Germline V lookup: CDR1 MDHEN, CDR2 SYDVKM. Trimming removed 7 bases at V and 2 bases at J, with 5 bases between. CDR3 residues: CASKQQETQYF. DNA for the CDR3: TGTGCCAGCAAACAGCAAGAGACCCAGTACTTC. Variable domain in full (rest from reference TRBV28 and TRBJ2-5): DVKVTQSSRYLVKRTGEKVFLECVQDMDHENMFWYRQDPGLGLRLIYFSYDVKMKEKGDIPEGYSVSREKKERFSLILESASTNQTSMYLCASKQQETQYFGPGTRLLVL.

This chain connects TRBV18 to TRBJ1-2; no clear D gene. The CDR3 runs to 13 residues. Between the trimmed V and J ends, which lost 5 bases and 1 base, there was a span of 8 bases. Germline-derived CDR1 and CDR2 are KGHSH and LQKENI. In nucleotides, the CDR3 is TGTGCCAGCTCAGTGACGGATAACTATGGCTACACCTTC. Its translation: CASSVTDNYGYTF.

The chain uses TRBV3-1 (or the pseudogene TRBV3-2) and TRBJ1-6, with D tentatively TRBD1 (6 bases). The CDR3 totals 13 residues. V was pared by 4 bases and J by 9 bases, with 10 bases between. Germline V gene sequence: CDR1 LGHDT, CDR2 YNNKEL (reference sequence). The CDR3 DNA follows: TGTGCCAGCAGCCCGTCGACAGGTTCACCCCTCCACTTT. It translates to CASSPSTGSPLHF.

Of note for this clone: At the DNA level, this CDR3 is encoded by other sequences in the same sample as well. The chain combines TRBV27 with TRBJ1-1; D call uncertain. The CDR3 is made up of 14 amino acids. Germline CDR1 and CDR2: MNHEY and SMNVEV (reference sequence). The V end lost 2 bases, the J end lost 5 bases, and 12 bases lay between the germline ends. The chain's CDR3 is CASSLTGVGTEAFF. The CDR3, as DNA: TGTGCCAGCAGTTTAACCGGGGTGGGAACTGAAGCTTTCTTT.

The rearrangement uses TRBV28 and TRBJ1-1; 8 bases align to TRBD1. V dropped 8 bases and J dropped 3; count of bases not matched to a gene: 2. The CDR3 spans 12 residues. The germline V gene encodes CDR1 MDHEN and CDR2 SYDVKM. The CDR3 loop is CASWTGHTEAFF. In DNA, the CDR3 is TGTGCCAGCTGGACAGGGCACACTGAAGCTTTCTTT.

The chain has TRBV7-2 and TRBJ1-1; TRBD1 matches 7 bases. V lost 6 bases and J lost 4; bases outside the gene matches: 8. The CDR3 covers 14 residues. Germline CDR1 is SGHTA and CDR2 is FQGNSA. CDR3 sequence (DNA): TGTGCCAGCAGTTCACAGGGGACCCCCACTGAAGCTTTCTTT. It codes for CASSSQGTPTEAFF. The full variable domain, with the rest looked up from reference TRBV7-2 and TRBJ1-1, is GAGVSQSPSNKVTEKGKDVELRCDPISGHTALYWYRQSLGQGLEFLIYFQGNSAPDKSGLPSDRFSAERTGGSVSTLTIQRTQQEDSAVYLCASSSQGTPTEAFFGQGTRLTVV.

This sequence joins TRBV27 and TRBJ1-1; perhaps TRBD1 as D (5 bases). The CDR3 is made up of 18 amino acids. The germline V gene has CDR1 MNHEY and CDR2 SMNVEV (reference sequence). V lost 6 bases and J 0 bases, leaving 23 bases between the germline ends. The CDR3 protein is CASRTRGGSGDVNTEAFF. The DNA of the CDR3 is TGTGCCAGCAGGACGCGGGGGGGGAGCGGTGACGTGAACACTGAAGCTTTCTTT.

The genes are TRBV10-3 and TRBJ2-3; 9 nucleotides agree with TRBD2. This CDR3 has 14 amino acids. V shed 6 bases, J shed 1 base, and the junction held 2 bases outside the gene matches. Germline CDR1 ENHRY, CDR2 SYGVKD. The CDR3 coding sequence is TGTGCCATCAGCCAGCGGGGGGGCACAGATACGCAGTATTTT. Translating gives CAISQRGGTDTQYF.

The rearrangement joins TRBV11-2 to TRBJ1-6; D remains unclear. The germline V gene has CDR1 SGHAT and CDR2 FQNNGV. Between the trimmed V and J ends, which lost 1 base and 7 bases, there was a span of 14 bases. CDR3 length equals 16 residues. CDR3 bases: TGTGCCAGCAGCTTAGTATCCGGTAGGAAGAATTCACCCCTCCACTTT. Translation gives CASSLVSGRKNSPLHF.